The following is a T cell receptor beta chain sequence with its context. Its target is unknown. This entry is derived from a study of TIL therapy for anti-PD-1-resistant metastatic lung cancer. Turning to the study itself: Patients then received nivolumab; progressors got lymphodepletion, TIL and IL-2. Most patients had lung adenocarcinoma. The study's findings and limits: Patients were highly selected, enriched for treatment-naive, never-smoker and oncogene-addicted cases. After infusion, TIL clonotypes partly replaced peripheral T cells and declined over months.

Time point indicated: pre-treatment sample, taken before nivolumab and TIL therapy. The CDR3 length is 14 residues. The J segment lost 7 bases and the V segment lost 4 bases, leaving 5 bases of the junction unmatched. Germline assignment: CDR1 MGHRA and CDR2 YSYEKL. Sequencing used immunoSEQ v3. The assay was immunoSEQ multiplex PCR, and TCRdb's table has in-frame clones only and misses some. This sample has about 44,000 clones; 79% occur once, and the top ten carry less than 15%. The input for sequencing was blood, taken at baseline. This rearrangement joins TRBV4-1 to TRBJ2-3; 10 positions match TRBD1. This sequence was found in a man aged 65 to 79 with non-small cell lung cancer. The CDR3 loop reads CASSLDRGMNTQYF. The DNA for the CDR3 is TGCGCCAGCAGCCTGGACAGGGGGATGAATACGCAGTATTTT.